Described below is a single TCR beta chain sequence and its context. Antigen: not known. Healthy individuals of Caucasian origin from Russia, aged roughly 6 to 90, served as donors. Isolated PBMCs totaled at least 6 million in each sample. It was with a sample-barcoded 5' primer and a J-beta primer mix that a second PCR of about 6 to 12 cycles was run. TCRdb called the 5' RACE reads again in MiXCR, with one record for every CDR3 protein. The sample consists of some 640,000 distinct CDR3 sequences, about 52% of them appearing once. This sample was taken from a study of blood T cells in healthy people across ages. General study points: Whereas aged donors had fewer naive CD4+ cells, long-lived donors had more of them and higher diversity.

The CDR3 has 12 amino acids. Germline-derived CDR1 and CDR2 are SGDLS and YYNGEE. The V end lost 0 bases, the J end lost 8 bases, and 6 bases lay between the germline ends. This TCR was recovered from a woman between 55 and 75 years old in good health. Sequenced sample: blood. The V gene is TRBV9, the J gene TRBJ2-1, with D unclear. CDR3 sequence: CASSVEAHEQFF. CDR3 nucleotide sequence: TGTGCCAGCAGCGTAGAAGCCCATGAGCAGTTCTTC.